The 6 T cell receptor beta chains presented below share a single source sample, sequenced in a study of blood T cell repertoires in COVID-19. The table came from immunoSEQ multiplex PCR; TCRdb's copy has only in-frame clones and leaves some out. The profile covers about 300,000 clones, with around 86% appearing a single time and about 14% taken by the ten largest. The sequencing input was peripheral blood. These receptors were taken from a human donor in a cohort sampled during active COVID-19.

The rearrangement joins TRBV2 to TRBJ1-2, with TRBD1 matching 9 bases. CDR1 is SNHLY, CDR2 FYNNEI, per germline. V was clipped by 5 bases and J by 5 bases; unmatched bases: 3. There are 13 residues in the CDR3. This chain's CDR3 is CASSYRGRYGYTF. For the CDR3, the DNA is TGTGCCAGCAGTTACAGGGGGCGGTATGGCTACACCTTC. The entire variable domain, with the rest obtained from reference TRBV2 and TRBJ1-2, is as follows: EPEVTQTPSHQVTQMGQEVILRCVPISNHLYFYWYRQILGQKVEFLVSFYNNEISEKSEIFDDQFSVERPDGSNFTLKIRSTKLEDSAMYFCASSYRGRYGYTFGSGTRLTVV.

This clone was counted once. The chain recombines TRBV9 with TRBJ1-6; no reliable D call. Deletions cut 0 bases from V and 8 bases from J, with 15 bases between. The germline CDR1 and CDR2 sequences are SGDLS and YYNGEE. This CDR3 is built from 16 residues. CDR3 amino acids: CASSVGGESIHSPLHF. Here the CDR3 DNA reads TGTGCCAGCAGCGTAGGGGGAGAATCGATCCATTCACCCCTCCACTTT.

Only one count was recorded for this clone. This sequence joins TRBV4-1 and TRBJ1-1, with 8 bases that match TRBD1. The V gene's germline CDR1 is MGHRA and CDR2 YSYEKL. Trimming at V came to 0 bases and at J to 10 bases, leaving 10 bases not matched to a gene. The CDR3 consists of 15 residues. CDR3 DNA: TGCGCCAGCAGCCAAGAAATCCGGGACAGGAAAGGAGCTTTCTTT. Translation: CASSQEIRDRKGAFF.

The V call is TRBV19, the J call TRBJ1-4, with TRBD1 matching over 10 bases. The V and J ends lost 7 bases and 6 bases, in that order; junction bases with no gene match: 5. CDR1 is LNHDA, CDR2 SQIVND, per germline (reference sequence). This CDR3 contains 14 residues. Here the CDR3 reads CASTPTGGDEKLFF. The CDR3 DNA reads TGTGCCAGTACCCCGACAGGGGGCGATGAAAAACTGTTTTTT.

This clone has a single count. The chain joins TRBV18 to TRBJ2-1; 11 nucleotides match TRBD1. Germline V gene data show CDR1 as KGHSH and CDR2 as LQKENI. V trimming: 4 bases; J trimming: 6 bases; junction bases outside the gene matches: 8. The CDR3 runs to 16 residues. The chain's CDR3 is CASSQPGTGGLNEQFF. The DNA for the CDR3 is TGTGCCAGCTCACAACCGGGGACAGGGGGACTCAATGAGCAGTTCTTC.

The V call is TRBV28, the J call TRBJ1-6; D remains ambiguous. V shed 9 bases and J shed 0 bases, with 12 bases lying between them. Per germline, CDR1 MDHEN and CDR2 SYDVKM. This CDR3 spans 15 amino acids. CDR3 sequence (DNA): TGTGCCAGTTTATCCGGTGGCTCCTATAATTCACCCCTCCACTTT. Translated: CASLSGGSYNSPLHF.